This TCR beta chain was obtained from a study of yellow fever vaccine responses in identical twins. Concerning this clonotype itself: Its antigen remains unidentified.

A single record per CDR3 protein comes from TCRdb applying MiXCR to the RT-PCR reads. The top ten hold about 12% of the sample, which has a few thousand distinct CDR3 sequences, over 60% seen once. Germline loops: CDR1 MGHRA, CDR2 YSYEKL. J lost 4 bases, V lost 3 bases, and 8 bases had no gene match. The CDR3 length is 15 residues. Study observations and caveats: Reportedly, twins showed a vaccine T cell response that looked partly convergent and partly personalized.

The chain links TRBV4-1 to TRBJ2-7; 8 bases line up with TRBD1. Sequences were derived from T cells from blood (PBMCs), unsorted or a sorted subset (not recorded which), sampled before or after yellow fever vaccination (not recorded which). This clonotype was obtained from a young woman who received the yellow fever vaccine. In DNA form, the CDR3 reads TGCGCCAGCAGCCAGCAGACAGGGGCAGAGTACGAGCAGTACTTC. Amino acids: CASSQQTGAEYEQYF.